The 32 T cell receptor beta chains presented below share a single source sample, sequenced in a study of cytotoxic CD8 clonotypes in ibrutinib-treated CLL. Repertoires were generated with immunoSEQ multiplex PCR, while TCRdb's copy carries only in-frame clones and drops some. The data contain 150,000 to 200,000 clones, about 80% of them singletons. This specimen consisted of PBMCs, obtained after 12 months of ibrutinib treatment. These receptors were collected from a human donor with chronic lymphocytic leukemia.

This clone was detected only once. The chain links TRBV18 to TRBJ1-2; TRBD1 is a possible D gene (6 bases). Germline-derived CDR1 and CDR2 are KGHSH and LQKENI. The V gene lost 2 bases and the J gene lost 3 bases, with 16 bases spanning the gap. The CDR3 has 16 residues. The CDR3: CASSPDWGRGDYGYTF. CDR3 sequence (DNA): TGTGCCAGCTCACCAGATTGGGGGCGCGGCGACTATGGCTACACCTTC.

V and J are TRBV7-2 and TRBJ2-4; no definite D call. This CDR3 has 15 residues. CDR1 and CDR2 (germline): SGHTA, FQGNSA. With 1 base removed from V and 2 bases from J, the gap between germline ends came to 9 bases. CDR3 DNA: TGTGCCAGCAGCTTAGAAAAGGGTACCAAAAACATTCAGTACTTC. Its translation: CASSLEKGTKNIQYF.

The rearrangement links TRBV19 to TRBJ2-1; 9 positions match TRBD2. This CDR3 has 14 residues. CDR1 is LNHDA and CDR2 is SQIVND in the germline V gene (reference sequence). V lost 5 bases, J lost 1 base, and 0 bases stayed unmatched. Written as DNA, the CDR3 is TGTGCCAGTAGTGCGGGGGGGTCCTACAATGAGCAGTTCTTC. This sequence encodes CASSAGGSYNEQFF.

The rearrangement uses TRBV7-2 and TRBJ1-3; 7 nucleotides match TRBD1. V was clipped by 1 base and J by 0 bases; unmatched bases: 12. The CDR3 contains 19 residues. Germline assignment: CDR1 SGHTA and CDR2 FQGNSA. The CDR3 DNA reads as TGTGCCAGCAGCTTAGTTTTAGGGGGCAGTCTACCCTCTGGAAACACCATATATTTT. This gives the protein CASSLVLGGSLPSGNTIYF. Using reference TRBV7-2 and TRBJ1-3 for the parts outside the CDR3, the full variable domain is GAGVSQSPSNKVTEKGKDVELRCDPISGHTALYWYRQSLGQGLEFLIYFQGNSAPDKSGLPSDRFSAERTGGSVSTLTIQRTQQEDSAVYLCASSLVLGGSLPSGNTIYFGEGSWLTVV.

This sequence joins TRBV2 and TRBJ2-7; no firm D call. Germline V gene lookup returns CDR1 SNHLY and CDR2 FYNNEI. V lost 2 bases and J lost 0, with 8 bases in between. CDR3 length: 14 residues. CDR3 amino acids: CASSETASSYEQYF. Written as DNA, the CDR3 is TGTGCCAGCAGTGAAACCGCTAGCTCCTACGAGCAGTACTTC.

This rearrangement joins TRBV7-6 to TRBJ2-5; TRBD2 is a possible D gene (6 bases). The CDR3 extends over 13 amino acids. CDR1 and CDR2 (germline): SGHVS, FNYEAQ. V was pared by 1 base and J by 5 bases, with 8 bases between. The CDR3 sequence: CASSLGGGETQYF. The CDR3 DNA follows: TGTGCCAGCAGCTTAGGTGGGGGGGAGACCCAGTACTTC.

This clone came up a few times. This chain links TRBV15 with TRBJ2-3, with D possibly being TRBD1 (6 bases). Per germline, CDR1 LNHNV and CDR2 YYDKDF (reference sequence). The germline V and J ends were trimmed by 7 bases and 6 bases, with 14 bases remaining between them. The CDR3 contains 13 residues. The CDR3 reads CATNGQPADTQYF. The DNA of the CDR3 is TGTGCCACCAACGGACAGCCCGCGGATACGCAGTATTTT.

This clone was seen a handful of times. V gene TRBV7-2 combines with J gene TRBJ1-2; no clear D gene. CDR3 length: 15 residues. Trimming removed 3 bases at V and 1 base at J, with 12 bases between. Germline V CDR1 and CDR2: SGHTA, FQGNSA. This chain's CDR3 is CASSFPSAVNYGYTF. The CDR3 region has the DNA TGTGCCAGCAGCTTTCCTTCGGCAGTTAACTATGGCTACACCTTC.

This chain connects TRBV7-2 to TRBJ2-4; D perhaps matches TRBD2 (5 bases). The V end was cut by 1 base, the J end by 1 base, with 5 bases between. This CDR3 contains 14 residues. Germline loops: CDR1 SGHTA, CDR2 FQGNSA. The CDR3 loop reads CASSLGGAKNIQYF. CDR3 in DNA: TGTGCCAGCAGCTTAGGAGGGGCCAAAAACATTCAGTACTTC.

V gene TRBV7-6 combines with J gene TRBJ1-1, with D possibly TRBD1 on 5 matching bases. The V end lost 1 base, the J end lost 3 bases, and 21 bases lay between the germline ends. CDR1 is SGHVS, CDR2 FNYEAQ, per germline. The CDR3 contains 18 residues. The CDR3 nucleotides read TGTGCCAGCAGCTTAGAACCCCCGTCCCTGGGGCAGGACACTGAAGCTTTCTTT. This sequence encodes CASSLEPPSLGQDTEAFF.

CDR3 in DNA: TGTGCCAGCAGCTTTGACGGAGGGCAGGGCACTGAAGCTTTCTTT. Protein product: CASSFDGGQGTEAFF. The chain joins TRBV7-2 to TRBJ1-1; D is possibly TRBD1 (5 bases). The CDR3 is 15 amino acids. CDR1 and CDR2 from the germline V gene are SGHTA and FQGNSA. Trimming took off 3 bases at V and 4 bases at J, with 15 bases between the two ends. The full variable domain, with the rest looked up from reference TRBV7-2 and TRBJ1-1, is GAGVSQSPSNKVTEKGKDVELRCDPISGHTALYWYRQSLGQGLEFLIYFQGNSAPDKSGLPSDRFSAERTGGSVSTLTIQRTQQEDSAVYLCASSFDGGQGTEAFFGQGTRLTVV.

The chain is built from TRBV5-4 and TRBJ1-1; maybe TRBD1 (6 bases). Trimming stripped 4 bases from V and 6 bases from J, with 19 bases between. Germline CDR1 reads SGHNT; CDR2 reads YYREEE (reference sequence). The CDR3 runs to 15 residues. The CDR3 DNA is TGTGCCAGCAGCCGACGGGGGCAGGCTCTTGCTGAAGCTTTCTTT. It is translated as CASSRRGQALAEAFF.

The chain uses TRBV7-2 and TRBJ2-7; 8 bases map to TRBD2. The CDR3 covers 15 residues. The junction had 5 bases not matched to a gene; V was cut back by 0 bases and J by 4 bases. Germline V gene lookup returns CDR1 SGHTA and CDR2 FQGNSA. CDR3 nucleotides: TGTGCCAGCAGCTTAGCTTGGAGCGGGGGATACGAGCAGTACTTC. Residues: CASSLAWSGGYEQYF. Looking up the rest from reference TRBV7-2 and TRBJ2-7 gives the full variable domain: GAGVSQSPSNKVTEKGKDVELRCDPISGHTALYWYRQSLGQGLEFLIYFQGNSAPDKSGLPSDRFSAERTGGSVSTLTIQRTQQEDSAVYLCASSLAWSGGYEQYFGPGTRLTVT.

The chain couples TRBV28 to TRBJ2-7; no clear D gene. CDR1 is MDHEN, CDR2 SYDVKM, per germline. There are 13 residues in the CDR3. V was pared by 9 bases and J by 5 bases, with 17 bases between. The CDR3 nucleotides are TGTGCCAGTAAGGCTGTTCGTAGCCACGAGCAGTACTTC. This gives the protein CASKAVRSHEQYF.

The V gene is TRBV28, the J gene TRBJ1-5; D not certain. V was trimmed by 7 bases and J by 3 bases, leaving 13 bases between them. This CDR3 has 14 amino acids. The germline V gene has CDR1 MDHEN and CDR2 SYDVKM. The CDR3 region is CASTRGGVNQPQHF. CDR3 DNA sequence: TGTGCCAGCACCCGGGGAGGTGTCAATCAGCCCCAGCATTTT.

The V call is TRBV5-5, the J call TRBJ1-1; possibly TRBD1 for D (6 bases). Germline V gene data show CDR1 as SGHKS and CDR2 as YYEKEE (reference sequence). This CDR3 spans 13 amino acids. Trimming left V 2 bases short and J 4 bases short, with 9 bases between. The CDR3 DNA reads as TGTGCCAGCAGCTTTACAGGGCCCACTGAAGCTTTCTTT. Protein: CASSFTGPTEAFF.

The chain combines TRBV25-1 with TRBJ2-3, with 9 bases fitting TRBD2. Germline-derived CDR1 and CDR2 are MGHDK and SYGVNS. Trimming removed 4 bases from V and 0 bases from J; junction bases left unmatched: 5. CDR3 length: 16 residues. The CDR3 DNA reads TGTGCCAGCAGTGTCCTAGCGGGAACGAGCACAGATACGCAGTATTTT. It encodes CASSVLAGTSTDTQYF.

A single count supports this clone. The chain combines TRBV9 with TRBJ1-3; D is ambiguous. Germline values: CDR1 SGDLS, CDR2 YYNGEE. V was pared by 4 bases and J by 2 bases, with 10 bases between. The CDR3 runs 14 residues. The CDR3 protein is CASSSGLAGNTIYF. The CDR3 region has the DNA TGTGCCAGCAGCTCCGGCTTGGCTGGAAACACCATATATTTT.

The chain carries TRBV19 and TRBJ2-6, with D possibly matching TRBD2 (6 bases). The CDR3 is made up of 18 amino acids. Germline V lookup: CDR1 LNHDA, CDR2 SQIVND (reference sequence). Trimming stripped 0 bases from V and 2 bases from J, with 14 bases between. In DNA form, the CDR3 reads TGTGCCAGTAGTATAGAAGGGGCGGGACTTGCTGGGGCCAACGTCCTGACTTTC. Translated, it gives CASSIEGAGLAGANVLTF.

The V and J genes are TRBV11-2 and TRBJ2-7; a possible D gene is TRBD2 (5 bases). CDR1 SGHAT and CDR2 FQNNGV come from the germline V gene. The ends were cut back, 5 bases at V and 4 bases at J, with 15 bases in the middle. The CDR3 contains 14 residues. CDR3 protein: CASSPRTGYYEQYF. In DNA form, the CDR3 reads TGTGCCAGCAGCCCTCGGACGGGGTATTACGAGCAGTACTTC.

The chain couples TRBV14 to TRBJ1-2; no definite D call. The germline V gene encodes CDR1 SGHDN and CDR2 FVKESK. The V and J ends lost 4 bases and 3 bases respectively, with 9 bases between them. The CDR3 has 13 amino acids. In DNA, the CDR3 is TGTGCCAGCAGCCGAGCGGGGTACTATGGCTACACCTTC. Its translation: CASSRAGYYGYTF.

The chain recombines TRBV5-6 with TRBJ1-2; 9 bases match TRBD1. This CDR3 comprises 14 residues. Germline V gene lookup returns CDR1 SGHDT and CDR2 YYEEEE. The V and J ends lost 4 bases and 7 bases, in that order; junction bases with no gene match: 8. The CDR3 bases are TGTGCCAGCAGCGGATCACAGGGGGCGCGTGGCTACACCTTC. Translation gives CASSGSQGARGYTF.

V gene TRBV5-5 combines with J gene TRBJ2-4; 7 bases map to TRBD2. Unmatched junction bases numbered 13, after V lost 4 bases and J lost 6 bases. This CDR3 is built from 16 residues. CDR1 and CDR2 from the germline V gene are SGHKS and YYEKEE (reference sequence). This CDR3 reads CASSPLGREMSNIQYF. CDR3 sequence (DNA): TGTGCCAGCAGCCCCTTGGGGCGGGAGATGTCAAACATTCAGTACTTC.

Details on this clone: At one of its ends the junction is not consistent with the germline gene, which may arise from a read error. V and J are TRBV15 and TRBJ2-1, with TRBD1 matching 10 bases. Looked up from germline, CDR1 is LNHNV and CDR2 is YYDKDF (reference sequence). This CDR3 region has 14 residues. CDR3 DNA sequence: TGTGCCACCAGCAGAGACAGGACAGGGGGGAAAAGGGTCTTC. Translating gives CATSRDRTGGKRVF.

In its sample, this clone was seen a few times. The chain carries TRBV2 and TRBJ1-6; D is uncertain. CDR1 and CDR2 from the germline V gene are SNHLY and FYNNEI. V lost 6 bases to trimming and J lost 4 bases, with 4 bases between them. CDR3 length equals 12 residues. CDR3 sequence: CASRTYNSPLHF. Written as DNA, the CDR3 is TGTGCCAGCAGGACTTATAATTCACCCCTCCACTTT. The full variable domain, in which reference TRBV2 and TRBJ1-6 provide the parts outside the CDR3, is EPEVTQTPSHQVTQMGQEVILRCVPISNHLYFYWYRQILGQKVEFLVSFYNNEISEKSEIFDDQFSVERPDGSNFTLKIRSTKLEDSAMYFCASRTYNSPLHFGNGTRLTVT.

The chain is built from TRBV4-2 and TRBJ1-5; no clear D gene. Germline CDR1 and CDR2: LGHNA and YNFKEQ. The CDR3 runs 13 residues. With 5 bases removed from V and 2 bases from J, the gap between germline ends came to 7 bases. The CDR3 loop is CASSLDRNQPQHF. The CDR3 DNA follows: TGTGCCAGCAGCTTGGACCGCAATCAGCCCCAGCATTTT.

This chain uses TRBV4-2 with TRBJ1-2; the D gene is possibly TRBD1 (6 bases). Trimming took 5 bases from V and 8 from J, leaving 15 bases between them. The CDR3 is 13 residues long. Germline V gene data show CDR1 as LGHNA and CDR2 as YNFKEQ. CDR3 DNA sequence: TGTGCCAGCAGCTTGTGGGCAGGGGACGGCTACACCTTC. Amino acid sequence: CASSLWAGDGYTF.

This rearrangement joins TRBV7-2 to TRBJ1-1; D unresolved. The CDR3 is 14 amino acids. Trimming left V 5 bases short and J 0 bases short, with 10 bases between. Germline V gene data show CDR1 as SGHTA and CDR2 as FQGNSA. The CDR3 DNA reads TGTGCCAGCAGCCGCGATTTAATGAACACTGAAGCTTTCTTT. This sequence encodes CASSRDLMNTEAFF. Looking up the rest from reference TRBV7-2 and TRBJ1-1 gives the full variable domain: GAGVSQSPSNKVTEKGKDVELRCDPISGHTALYWYRQSLGQGLEFLIYFQGNSAPDKSGLPSDRFSAERTGGSVSTLTIQRTQQEDSAVYLCASSRDLMNTEAFFGQGTRLTVV.

The CDR3 is CASSPGQGKPLHF. CDR3 DNA: TGTGCCAGCTCACCCGGACAGGGCAAGCCCCTCCACTTT. This chain connects TRBV18 to TRBJ1-6, with 8 bases that match TRBD1. CDR3 length: 13 amino acids. Germline-derived CDR1 and CDR2 are KGHSH and LQKENI. The V segment lost 3 bases and the J segment 13 bases; nucleotides outside the gene matches: 5.

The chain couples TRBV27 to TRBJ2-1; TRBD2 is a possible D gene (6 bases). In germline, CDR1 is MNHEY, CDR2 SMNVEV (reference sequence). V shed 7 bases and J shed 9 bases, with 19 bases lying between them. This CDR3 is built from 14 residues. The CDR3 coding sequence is TGTGCCAGCAACCAGGGTTCGCGGGAAATTGAGCAGTTCTTC. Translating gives CASNQGSREIEQFF.

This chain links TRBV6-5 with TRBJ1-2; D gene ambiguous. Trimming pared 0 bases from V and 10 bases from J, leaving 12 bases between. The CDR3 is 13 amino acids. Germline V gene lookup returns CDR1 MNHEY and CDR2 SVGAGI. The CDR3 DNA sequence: TGTGCCAGCAGTTACTCGAAGATTGGGGTCTACACCTTC. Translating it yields CASSYSKIGVYTF.

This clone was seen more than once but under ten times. CDR3 protein: CASSSTRGVGYTF. As DNA, the CDR3 is TGTGCCAGCAGCTCGACCCGGGGCGTAGGCTACACCTTC. V is TRBV7-9 and J is TRBJ1-2; possibly TRBD1 for D (5 bases). Germline V gene data show CDR1 as SEHNR and CDR2 as FQNEAQ (reference sequence). Trimming removed 4 bases at V and 8 bases at J, with 14 bases between. The CDR3 sequence is 13 residues long. The whole variable domain, remainder taken from reference TRBV7-9 and TRBJ1-2, is DTGVSQNPRHKITKRGQNVTFRCDPISEHNRLYWYRQTLGQGPEFLTYFQNEAQLEKSRLLSDRFSAERPKGSFSTLEIQRTEQGDSAMYLCASSSTRGVGYTFGSGTRLTVV.